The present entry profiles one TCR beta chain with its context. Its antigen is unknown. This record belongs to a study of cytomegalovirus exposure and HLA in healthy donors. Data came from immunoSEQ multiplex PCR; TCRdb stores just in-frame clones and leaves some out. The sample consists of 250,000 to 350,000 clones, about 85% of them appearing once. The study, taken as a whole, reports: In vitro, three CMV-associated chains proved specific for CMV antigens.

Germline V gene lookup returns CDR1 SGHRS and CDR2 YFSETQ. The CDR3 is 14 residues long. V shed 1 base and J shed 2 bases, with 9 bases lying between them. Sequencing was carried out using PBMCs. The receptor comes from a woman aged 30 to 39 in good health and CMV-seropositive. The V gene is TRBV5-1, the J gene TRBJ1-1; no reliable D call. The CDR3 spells CASSLMVGNTEAFF. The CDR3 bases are TGCGCCAGCAGCTTGATGGTTGGAAACACTGAAGCTTTCTTT.